The clone carrying this TCR beta chain showed up many times. Its specificity is not known. This sample was included in a study of response to subunit inactivated influenza vaccine. Whole-study findings and limits: The authors suggested that every seasonal influenza vaccination recruits few new T cells.

TCRdb called the RT-PCR reads again in MiXCR, with one record for every CDR3 protein. Counted here are about 500,000 distinct CDR3 sequences, more than 15% occurring once; the ten biggest clones make up about 3%. The CDR3 contains 14 residues. Trimming removed 7 bases from V and 2 bases from J, with 15 bases in between. The germline gives CDR1 MNHEY, CDR2 SMNVEV (reference sequence). The chain joins TRBV27 to TRBJ2-7; possibly TRBD1 for D (5 bases). Sequences were derived from CD4+ T cells sorted from PBMCs, sampled around 25 months after vaccination. The clonotype comes from a man aged 50-75 years who received an inactivated influenza vaccine. The CDR3 here is CASKNDTGTYEQYF. Here the CDR3 DNA reads TGTGCCAGCAAAAACGACACAGGTACCTACGAGCAGTACTTC.